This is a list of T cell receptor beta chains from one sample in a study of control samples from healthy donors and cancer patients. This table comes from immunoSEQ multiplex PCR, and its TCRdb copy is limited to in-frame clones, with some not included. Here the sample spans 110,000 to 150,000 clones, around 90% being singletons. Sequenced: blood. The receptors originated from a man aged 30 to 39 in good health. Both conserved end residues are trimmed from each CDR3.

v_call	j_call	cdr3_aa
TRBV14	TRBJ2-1	ASSRGRGNEQF
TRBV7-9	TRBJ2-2	ASSRSSTGELF
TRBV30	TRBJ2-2	AWSGGSGRTGELF
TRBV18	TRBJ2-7	ASSLDRGGEQY
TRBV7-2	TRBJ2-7	ASSLTLGEQY
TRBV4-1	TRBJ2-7	ASSQEAPGAGGWEQY
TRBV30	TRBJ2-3	ARDPSGRATDTQY
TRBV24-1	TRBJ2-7	ATSDFTGDEQY
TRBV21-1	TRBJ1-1	ASSTRTGAHPFHTEAF
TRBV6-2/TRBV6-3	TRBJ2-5	ASSDRDSFSETQY
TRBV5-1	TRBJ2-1	ASSLEGTNYNEQF
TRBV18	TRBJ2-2	ASSPGLVGRDGELF
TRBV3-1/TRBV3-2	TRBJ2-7	ASRQRGLWEQY
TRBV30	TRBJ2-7	AWSRRGEQY
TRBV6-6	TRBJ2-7	ASRTPGQGYEQY
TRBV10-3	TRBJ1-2	ATTEGSHYGYT
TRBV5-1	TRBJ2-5	ASRRTGGLETQY
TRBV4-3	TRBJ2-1	ASSQVFGLSSYNEQF
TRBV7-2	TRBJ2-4	ASSLDMHLAKNIQY
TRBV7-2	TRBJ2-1	ASSLLGQGLMGEF
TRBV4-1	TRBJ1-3	ASSQGRGGPGNTIY
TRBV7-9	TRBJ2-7	ASSYTGGGYEQY
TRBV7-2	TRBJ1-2	ASSLLGLEGYT
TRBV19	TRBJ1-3	ASSMGTERGNTIY
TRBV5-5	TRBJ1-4	ASTDRGVSTNEKLF
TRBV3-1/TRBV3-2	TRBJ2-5	ASSHLETQY
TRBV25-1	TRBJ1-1	ASSKPPGETEAF
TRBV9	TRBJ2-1	ASSPSLNEQF
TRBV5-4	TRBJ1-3	ASSLSISGNTIY
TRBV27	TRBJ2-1	ASSPSTSGRFHEQF
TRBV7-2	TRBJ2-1	ASSINRGHYNEQF
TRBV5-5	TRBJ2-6	ASSLITGVHSGANVLT
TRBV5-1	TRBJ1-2	ASRRDYQSYGYT
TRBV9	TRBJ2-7	ASSQSGSSAYEQY
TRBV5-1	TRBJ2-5	ASSLGGNLVTQY
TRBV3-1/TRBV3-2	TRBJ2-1	ASSSQGPRGSYNEQF
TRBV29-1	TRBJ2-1	SVGVRPYNEQF
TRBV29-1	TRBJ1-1	SVGQTNTEAF
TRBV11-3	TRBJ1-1	ASSETGVTEAF
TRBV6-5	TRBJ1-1	ASRQGTTEAF
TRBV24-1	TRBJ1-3	ATSGADGNTIY
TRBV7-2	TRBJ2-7	ASSSRQGLSYEQY
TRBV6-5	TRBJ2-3	ASSYSQGDTQY
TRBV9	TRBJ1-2	ASSVGPGSEGYT
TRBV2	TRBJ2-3	ASKRHTDTQY
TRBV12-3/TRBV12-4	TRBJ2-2	ASVPTRSGELF
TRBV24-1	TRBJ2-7	ATSDSGTGSYEQY
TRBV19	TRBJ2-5	ASSPRAKETQY
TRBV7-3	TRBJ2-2	ASSLNLATGELF
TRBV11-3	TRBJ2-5	ASSFGPGGETQY
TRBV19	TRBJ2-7	ASSIINGAYEQY